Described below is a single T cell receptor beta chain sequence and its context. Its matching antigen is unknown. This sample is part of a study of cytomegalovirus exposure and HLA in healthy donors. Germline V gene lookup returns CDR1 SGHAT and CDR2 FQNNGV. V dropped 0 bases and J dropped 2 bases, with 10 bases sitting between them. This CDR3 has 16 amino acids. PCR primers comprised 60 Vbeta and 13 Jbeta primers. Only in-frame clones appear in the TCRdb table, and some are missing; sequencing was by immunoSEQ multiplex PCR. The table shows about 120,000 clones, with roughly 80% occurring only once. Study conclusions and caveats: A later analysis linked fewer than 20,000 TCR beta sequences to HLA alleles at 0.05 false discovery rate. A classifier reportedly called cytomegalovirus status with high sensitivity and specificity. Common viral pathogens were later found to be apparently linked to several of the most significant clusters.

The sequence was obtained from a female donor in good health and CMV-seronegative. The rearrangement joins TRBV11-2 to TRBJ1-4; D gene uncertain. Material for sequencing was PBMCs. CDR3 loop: CASSLDLPVTNEKLFF. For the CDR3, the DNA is TGTGCCAGCAGCTTAGATTTACCGGTTACTAATGAAAAACTGTTTTTT. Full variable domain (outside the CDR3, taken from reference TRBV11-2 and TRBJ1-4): EAGVAQSPRYKIIEKRQSVAFWCNPISGHATLYWYQQILGQGPKLLIQFQNNGVVDDSQLPKDRFSAERLKGVDSTLKIQPAKLEDSAVYLCASSLDLPVTNEKLFFGSGTQLSVL.